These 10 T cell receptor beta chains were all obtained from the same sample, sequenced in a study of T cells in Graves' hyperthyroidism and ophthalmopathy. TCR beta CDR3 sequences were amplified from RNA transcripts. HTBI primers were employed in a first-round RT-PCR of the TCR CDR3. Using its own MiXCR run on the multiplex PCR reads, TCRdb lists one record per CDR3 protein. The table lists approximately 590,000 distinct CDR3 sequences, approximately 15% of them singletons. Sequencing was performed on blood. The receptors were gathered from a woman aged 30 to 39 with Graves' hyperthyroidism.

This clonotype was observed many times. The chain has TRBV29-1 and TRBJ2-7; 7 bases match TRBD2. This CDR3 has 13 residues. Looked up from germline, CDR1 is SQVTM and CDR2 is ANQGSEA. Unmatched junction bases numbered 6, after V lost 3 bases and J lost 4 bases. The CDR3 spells CSVEAGAPYEQYF. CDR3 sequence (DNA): TGCAGCGTTGAGGCGGGAGCACCATACGAGCAGTACTTC.

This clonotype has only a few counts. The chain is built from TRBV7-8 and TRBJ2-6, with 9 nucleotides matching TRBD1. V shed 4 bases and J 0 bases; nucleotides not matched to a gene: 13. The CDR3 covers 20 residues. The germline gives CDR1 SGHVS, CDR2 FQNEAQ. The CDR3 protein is CASSSGTGHLPLSGANVLTF. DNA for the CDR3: TGTGCCAGCAGCTCAGGGACAGGGCACCTCCCTCTCTCTGGGGCCAACGTCCTGACTTTC.

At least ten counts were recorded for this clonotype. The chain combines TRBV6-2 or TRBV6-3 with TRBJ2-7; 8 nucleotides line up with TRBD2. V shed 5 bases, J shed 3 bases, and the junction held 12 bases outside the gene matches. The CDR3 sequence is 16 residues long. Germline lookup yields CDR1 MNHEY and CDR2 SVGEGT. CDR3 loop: CASSPLSAGGVYEQYF. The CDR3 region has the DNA TGTGCCAGCAGTCCTCTGTCGGCGGGAGGCGTCTACGAGCAGTACTTC.

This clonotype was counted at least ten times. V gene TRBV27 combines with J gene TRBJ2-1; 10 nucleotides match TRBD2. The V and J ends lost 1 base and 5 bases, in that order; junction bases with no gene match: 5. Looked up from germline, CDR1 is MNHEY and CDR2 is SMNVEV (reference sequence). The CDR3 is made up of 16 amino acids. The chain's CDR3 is CASSLFWTSGNNEQFF. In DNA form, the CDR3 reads TGTGCCAGCAGTTTATTTTGGACTAGCGGCAACAATGAGCAGTTCTTC.

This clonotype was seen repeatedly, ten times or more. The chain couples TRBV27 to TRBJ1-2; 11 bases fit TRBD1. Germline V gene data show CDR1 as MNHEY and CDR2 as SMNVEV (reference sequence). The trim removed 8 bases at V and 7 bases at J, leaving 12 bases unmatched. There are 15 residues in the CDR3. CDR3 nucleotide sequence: TGTGCCAGCTTAGCCCTGGGACAGGGGGGAACTGGCTACACCTTC. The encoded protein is CASLALGQGGTGYTF.

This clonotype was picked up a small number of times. CDR3 in amino acids: CASSIRSSLDGNQPQHF. The DNA of the CDR3 is TGTGCCAGTAGTATACGGAGCTCCCTGGACGGCAATCAGCCCCAGCATTTT. The V gene is TRBV19, the J gene TRBJ1-5; no firm D call. With 2 bases removed from V and 2 bases from J, the gap between germline ends came to 16 bases. This CDR3 region has 17 residues. The germline V gene encodes CDR1 LNHDA and CDR2 SQIVND (reference sequence).

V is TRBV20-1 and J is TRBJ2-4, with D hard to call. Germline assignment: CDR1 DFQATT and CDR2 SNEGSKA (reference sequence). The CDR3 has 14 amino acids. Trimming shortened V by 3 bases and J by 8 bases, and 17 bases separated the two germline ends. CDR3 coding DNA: TGCAGTGCTAGTGTTCCAAGTCAGCCCTACATTCAGTACTTC. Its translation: CSASVPSQPYIQYF.

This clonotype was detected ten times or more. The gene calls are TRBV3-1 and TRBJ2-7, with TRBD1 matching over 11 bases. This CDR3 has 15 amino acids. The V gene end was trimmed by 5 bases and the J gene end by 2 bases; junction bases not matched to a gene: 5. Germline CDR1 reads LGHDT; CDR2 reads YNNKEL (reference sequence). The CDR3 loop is CASSYAGQGAYEQYF. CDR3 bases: TGTGCCAGCAGCTACGCGGGACAGGGGGCCTACGAGCAGTACTTC.

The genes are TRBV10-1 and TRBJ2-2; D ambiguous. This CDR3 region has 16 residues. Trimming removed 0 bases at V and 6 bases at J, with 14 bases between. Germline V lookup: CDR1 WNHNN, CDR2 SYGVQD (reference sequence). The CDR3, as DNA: TGCGCCAGCAGTGAGTCCCGGTTGGGTGTTCCCGGGGAGCTGTTTTTT. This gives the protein CASSESRLGVPGELFF.

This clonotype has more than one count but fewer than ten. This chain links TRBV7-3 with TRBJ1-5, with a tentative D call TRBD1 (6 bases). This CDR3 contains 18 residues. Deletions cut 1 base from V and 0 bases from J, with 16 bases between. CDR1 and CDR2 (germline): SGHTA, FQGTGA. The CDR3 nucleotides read TGTGCCAGCAGCTTAAAACTGAGGGGGGACATTAGCAATCAGCCCCAGCATTTT. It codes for CASSLKLRGDISNQPQHF.